Below are 25 T cell receptor beta chains sequenced from a single sample in a study of graft-versus-host responses after intestinal transplantation. This table comes from immunoSEQ multiplex PCR, and its TCRdb copy is limited to in-frame clones, with some not included. The sample gives about 93,000 clones, 90% to 95% of which show up once; 0.45% to 0.6% is in the top ten. No cognate antigen is known for these TCRs. The sample consisted of unstimulated CD8+ T cells sorted from spleen or lymph node cells, taken before intestinal transplant. Receptor source: a human donor who received an intestinal transplant.

The chain has TRBV7-9 and TRBJ2-2; D is possibly TRBD2 (6 bases). Germline CDR1 is SEHNR and CDR2 is FQNEAQ (reference sequence). Trimming cost V 2 bases and J 0 bases, with 16 bases left between them. The CDR3 consists of 18 residues. The CDR3 region has the DNA TGTGCCAGCAGCTTATGGGTCAGCGGGTTCGCGAACACCGGGGAGCTGTTTTTT. It yields the protein CASSLWVSGFANTGELFF.

The rearrangement uses TRBV7-9 and TRBJ2-3; 7 nucleotides line up with TRBD1. V dropped 5 bases and J dropped 1; count of bases not matched to a gene: 6. CDR1 SEHNR and CDR2 FQNEAQ come from the germline V gene (reference sequence). The CDR3 covers 15 residues. In nucleotides, the CDR3 is TGTGCCAGCAGCGACCTCACAGGGGGCACAGATACGCAGTATTTT. As protein: CASSDLTGGTDTQYF. The whole variable domain, remainder taken from reference TRBV7-9 and TRBJ2-3, is DTGVSQNPRHKITKRGQNVTFRCDPISEHNRLYWYRQTLGQGPEFLTYFQNEAQLEKSRLLSDRFSAERPKGSFSTLEIQRTEQGDSAMYLCASSDLTGGTDTQYFGPGTRLTVL.

The chain carries TRBV29-1 and TRBJ1-2, with TRBD1 as a possible D gene (6 bases). Trimming took off 7 bases at V and 8 bases at J, with 26 bases between the two ends. Germline V gives CDR1 SQVTM, CDR2 ANQGSEA. The CDR3 covers 15 residues. The CDR3 sequence: CSANLFLTGFLGYTF. The CDR3, as DNA: TGCAGCGCCAACCTTTTCCTGACAGGTTTCTTAGGCTACACCTTC.

CDR3 nucleotide sequence: TGTGCCAGCAGAGGACTGTACCAAGAGACCCAGTACTTC. Protein product: CASRGLYQETQYF. The chain uses TRBV6-1 and TRBJ2-5; tentative D call: TRBD2 (5 bases). CDR1 and CDR2 (germline): MNHNS, SASEGT. The CDR3 contains 13 residues. V was cut by 6 bases and J by 0 bases, with 8 bases left in between.

The chain joins TRBV5-4 to TRBJ1-2, with D perhaps TRBD1 (6 bases). The CDR3 has 12 residues. Trimming left V 4 bases short and J 6 bases short, with 10 bases between. The germline V gene has CDR1 SGHNT and CDR2 YYREEE (reference sequence). This chain's CDR3 is CASSAQGNGYTF. The CDR3 region has the DNA TGTGCCAGCAGCGCTCAGGGGAATGGCTACACCTTC.

The chain is built from TRBV7-9 and TRBJ1-4; 9 nucleotides match TRBD1. The V gene's germline CDR1 is SEHNR and CDR2 FQNEAQ (reference sequence). The CDR3 consists of 14 residues. Trimming cost V 5 bases and J 10 bases; bases outside gene matches: 8. In nucleotides, the CDR3 is TGTGCCAGCAGCCGACAGGGGGAAGGGGGAAAACTGTTTTTT. Translation: CASSRQGEGGKLFF. Drawing the rest from reference TRBV7-9 and TRBJ1-4, the complete variable domain is DTGVSQNPRHKITKRGQNVTFRCDPISEHNRLYWYRQTLGQGPEFLTYFQNEAQLEKSRLLSDRFSAERPKGSFSTLEIQRTEQGDSAMYLCASSRQGEGGKLFFGSGTQLSVL.

The V and J genes are TRBV4-3 and TRBJ1-5; TRBD1 might be the D (6 bases). The V end lost 3 bases, the J end lost 0 bases, and 12 bases lay between the germline ends. In germline, CDR1 is LGHNA, CDR2 YSLEER. The CDR3 is 16 amino acids. CDR3 sequence reads: CASSQSRGNSNQPQHF. In DNA form, the CDR3 reads TGCGCCAGCAGCCAGTCCAGGGGCAATAGCAATCAGCCCCAGCATTTT.

The chain uses TRBV19 and TRBJ2-2, with D tentatively TRBD2 (7 bases). CDR3 length: 15 amino acids. Per the germline V gene, CDR1 is LNHDA and CDR2 is SQIVND (reference sequence). With 5 bases removed from V and 5 bases from J, the gap between germline ends came to 15 bases. CDR3 nucleotide sequence: TGTGCCAGTAGTTATCGGGGGGCGGGTACCGGGGAGCTGTTTTTT. The encoded protein is CASSYRGAGTGELFF.

V gene TRBV29-1 combines with J gene TRBJ1-3; D may be TRBD1 (6 bases). This CDR3 spans 15 amino acids. V was cut by 7 bases and J by 4 bases, with 20 bases left in between. The germline gives CDR1 SQVTM, CDR2 ANQGSEA. In nucleotides, the CDR3 is TGCAGCGGGTGGACAGCCTCGGCTTCGGGAAACACCATATATTTT. Protein: CSGWTASASGNTIYF.

The rearrangement joins TRBV30 to TRBJ2-7; 9 nucleotides align to TRBD1. This CDR3 is built from 13 residues. After removal of 0 bases from V and 4 bases from J, the junction contained 1 base not matched to a gene. The germline gives CDR1 GTSNPN, CDR2 SVGIG (reference sequence). As DNA, the CDR3 is TGTGCCTGGAGTGTTGGGACAGGGTACGAGCAGTACTTC. Its translation is CAWSVGTGYEQYF.

This chain links TRBV29-1 with TRBJ2-7, with a tentative D call TRBD2 (6 bases). This CDR3 spans 12 amino acids. From germline, CDR1 is SQVTM and CDR2 ANQGSEA. V was shortened by 4 bases and J by 6 bases, with 13 bases between the two germline ends. The CDR3 region is CSVVLGGREQYF. DNA of the CDR3: TGCAGCGTTGTGTTGGGGGGACGCGAGCAGTACTTC.

V and J are TRBV11-3 and TRBJ2-1, with D perhaps matching TRBD2 (5 bases). Trimming removed 1 base from V and 9 bases from J, with 13 bases in between. The CDR3 is 14 amino acids. Germline loops: CDR1 SGHNT, CDR2 YENEEA. The CDR3 protein is CASSLGSGGGEQFF. For the CDR3, the DNA is TGTGCCAGCAGCTTAGGTAGTGGAGGCGGTGAGCAGTTCTTC. The entire variable domain, with the rest obtained from reference TRBV11-3 and TRBJ2-1, is as follows: EAGVVQSPRYKIIEKKQPVAFWCNPISGHNTLYWYLQNLGQGPELLIRYENEEAVDDSQLPKDRFSAERLKGVDSTLKIQPAELGDSAVYLCASSLGSGGGEQFFGPGTRLTVL.

This rearrangement joins TRBV2 to TRBJ1-5; the D gene is possibly TRBD1 (6 bases). The CDR3 contains 13 residues. V was cut by 3 bases and J by 7 bases, with 10 bases left in between. Germline V gene sequence: CDR1 SNHLY, CDR2 FYNNEI. CDR3 loop: CASSDQGSQPQHF. CDR3 in DNA: TGTGCCAGCAGTGACCAGGGGTCACAGCCCCAGCATTTT.

The V call is TRBV27, the J call TRBJ2-7; TRBD1 agrees at 7 bases. The CDR3 runs to 14 residues. CDR1 and CDR2 from the germline V gene are MNHEY and SMNVEV (reference sequence). Trimming at V came to 5 bases and at J to 3 bases, leaving 7 bases not matched to a gene. The CDR3 DNA is TGTGCCAGCAGTCCTTCGACAGGGAACTACGAGCAGTACTTC. This sequence encodes CASSPSTGNYEQYF.

The chain carries TRBV5-6 and TRBJ1-5; weak D call: TRBD1 (5 bases). The V gene lost 5 bases and the J gene lost 5 bases, with 14 bases spanning the gap. The CDR3 is 14 residues long. CDR1 and CDR2 from the germline V gene are SGHDT and YYEEEE. The chain's CDR3 is CASRRTAGDQPQHF. CDR3 sequence (DNA): TGTGCCAGCAGACGTACAGCGGGGGATCAGCCCCAGCATTTT.

This sequence joins TRBV4-1 and TRBJ2-1; the D gene is possibly TRBD1 (6 bases). Germline assignment: CDR1 MGHRA and CDR2 YSYEKL. The CDR3 is made up of 16 amino acids. Between the trimmed V and J ends, which lost 3 bases and 5 bases, there was a span of 17 bases. CDR3 nucleotide sequence: TGCGCCAGCAGCCACAAAACAGGGTCCTTGGACAATGAGCAGTTCTTC. Translating gives CASSHKTGSLDNEQFF.

The rearrangement uses TRBV11-2 and TRBJ1-5, with D perhaps matching TRBD1 (5 bases). The V gene lost 0 bases and the J gene lost 6 bases, with 15 bases spanning the gap. The germline CDR1 and CDR2 sequences are SGHAT and FQNNGV. This CDR3 is built from 16 residues. DNA for the CDR3: TGTGCCAGCAGCTTAGACCCATTCGGGCAGGGTCAGCCCCAGCATTTT. This gives the protein CASSLDPFGQGQPQHF.

This clone occurred once. The genes are TRBV19 and TRBJ1-1; unclear D gene. CDR3 length equals 13 residues. Between the trimmed V and J ends, which lost 9 bases and 3 bases, there was a span of 14 bases. Germline values: CDR1 LNHDA, CDR2 SQIVND (reference sequence). The CDR3 region has the DNA TGTGCCAGCGGCTGGGGAGGGTACACTGAAGCTTTCTTT. Amino acid sequence: CASGWGGYTEAFF.

The chain couples TRBV9 to TRBJ1-1, with D perhaps TRBD1 (5 bases). The V gene's germline CDR1 is SGDLS and CDR2 YYNGEE. The CDR3 is 13 residues long. V was trimmed by 0 bases and J by 3 bases, leaving 6 bases between them. CDR3 DNA sequence: TGTGCCAGCAGCGTAGTGACAGACACTGAAGCTTTCTTT. Its translation: CASSVVTDTEAFF.

The rearrangement links TRBV2 to TRBJ2-3; the match to TRBD2 covers 15 bases. CDR3 length: 17 residues. The junction had 6 bases not matched to a gene; V was cut back by 5 bases and J by 3 bases. Germline-derived CDR1 and CDR2 are SNHLY and FYNNEI. CDR3 in amino acids: CASSSGLAGGSTDTQYF. The CDR3 bases are TGTGCCAGCAGTTCGGGACTAGCGGGAGGATCGACAGATACGCAGTATTTT.

The chain recombines TRBV6-5 with TRBJ1-1; a weak D match, TRBD1 (5 bases). Looked up from germline, CDR1 is MNHEY and CDR2 is SVGAGI. V gave up 6 bases and J gave up 6 bases, with 20 bases separating them. CDR3 length equals 15 residues. CDR3 sequence (DNA): TGTGCCAGCAGAGACGCAGAGACAGTCCCGGCTGAAGCTTTCTTT. It encodes CASRDAETVPAEAFF.

The chain has TRBV4-1 and TRBJ1-2, with D maybe TRBD1 (5 bases). V was clipped by 3 bases and J by 2 bases, with 16 bases between them. The germline V gene has CDR1 MGHRA and CDR2 YSYEKL. The CDR3 contains 16 residues. As DNA, the CDR3 is TGCGCCAGCAGCCAGAACGGTGGGCGGGACAACTATGGCTACACCTTC. The encoded protein is CASSQNGGRDNYGYTF.

The V and J genes are TRBV19 and TRBJ2-1; 10 bases fit TRBD2. Germline V CDR1 and CDR2: LNHDA, SQIVND (reference sequence). Losses at the gene ends were 7 bases for V and 9 bases for J; bases not matched to a gene: 12. The CDR3 has 15 amino acids. CDR3 residues: CASTYGAGGFSEQFF. The CDR3 DNA sequence: TGTGCCAGTACCTATGGAGCGGGGGGGTTCAGTGAGCAGTTCTTC. Full variable domain (remainder filled in from reference TRBV19 and TRBJ2-1): DGGITQSPKYLFRKEGQNVTLSCEQNLNHDAMYWYRQDPGQGLRLIYYSQIVNDFQKGDIAEGYSVSREKKESFPLTVTSAQKNPTAFYLCASTYGAGGFSEQFFGPGTRLTVL.

This rearrangement joins TRBV4-1 to TRBJ2-7; no definite D call. Per germline, CDR1 MGHRA and CDR2 YSYEKL. The CDR3 consists of 13 residues. Deletions cut 3 bases from V and 0 bases from J, with 6 bases between. The CDR3 region has the DNA TGCGCCAGCAGCCAGGTGAGCTCCTACGAGCAGTACTTC. The encoded protein is CASSQVSSYEQYF.

The chain links TRBV4-1 to TRBJ1-1; no clear D. Trimming pared 5 bases from V and 1 base from J, leaving 8 bases between. This CDR3 comprises 13 residues. Germline CDR1 reads MGHRA; CDR2 reads YSYEKL. CDR3 loop: CASSTRQNTEAFF. The CDR3 bases are TGCGCCAGCAGCACCCGACAGAACACTGAAGCTTTCTTT.